This TCR beta chain was retrieved from a study of shared clonotypes between healthy human individuals. Study overall: Three plates each covered CD4 naive and memory; CD8 naive two, CD8 memory one.

The study separated CD4+ cells into CD45RA+ naive and CD45RA-negative memory subsets. Germline CDR1 is MNHEY and CDR2 is SVGAGI. The CDR3 spans 12 residues. V was pared by 6 bases and J by 10 bases, with 13 bases between. This clone appeared a single time. Its antigen is currently unknown. The assay was carried out at the deep level. Sequencing was performed with immunoSEQ multiplex PCR; in TCRdb, only in-frame clones are kept and a portion is missing. This repertoire shows approximately 2.3 million clones, over 85% found once; its top ten account for about 0.39%. General observations from the study: It was observed that roughly 5.4% of naive CD4 clonotypes were shared across four donors.

Sequenced sample: naive CD4+ T cells from PBMCs. The subset denotes: CD45RA+ positively selected. The genes are TRBV6-5 and TRBJ2-1; D call uncertain. The TCR originated in a man younger than 30 in good health. Some clones in this sample may be carry-over from other donors' samples. The CDR3 region is CASSAQWREQFF. The CDR3 DNA is TGTGCCAGCAGCGCCCAATGGCGGGAGCAGTTCTTC.